What follows are 32 T cell receptor beta chains derived from one specimen sequenced in a study of cytomegalovirus exposure and HLA in healthy donors (dated by TCRdb to about 2017). The protocol used for the library was the immunoSEQ multiplex PCR assay. For the multiplex PCR, a mixture combining 60 forward primers for TCR Vbeta segments and 13 reverse primers for TCR Jbeta segments was used. TCRdb provides this immuneACCESS table in a form limited to in-frame rearrangements. Some clones are lacking; in checked studies, under half of them reflect an unresolved V gene, and why the rest are absent is not known. This sample has tens of thousands of clones in its table, and 65% to 80% of those were observed once. Around an eighth of the sample rests with the top ten. Material: PBMCs. The receptors come from a man in his 70s in good health and CMV-seronegative.

Only a few counts were recorded for this clone. The gene calls are TRBV5-1 and TRBJ2-4, with D possibly matching TRBD1 (6 bases). The V gene lost 0 bases and the J gene lost 2 bases, with 9 bases spanning the gap. The CDR3 consists of 15 residues. Germline CDR1 is SGHRS and CDR2 is YFSETQ. The chain's CDR3 is CASSLDGGTKNIQYF. For the CDR3, the DNA is TGCGCCAGCAGCTTGGATGGGGGCACCAAAAACATTCAGTACTTC.

V and J are TRBV11-2 and TRBJ1-4, with 7 bases identical to TRBD1. The CDR3 loop spans 14 amino acids. CDR1 is SGHAT, CDR2 FQNNGV, per germline. V lost 5 bases, J lost 4 bases, and 4 bases stayed unmatched. The CDR3 region has the DNA TGTGCCAGCAGCCCGGGACAGCTTAATGAAAAACTGTTTTTT. Its protein is CASSPGQLNEKLFF.

The rearrangement joins TRBV21-1 to TRBJ2-3; TRBD2 is the table's D call and was not checked against the DNA. TRBV21-1 is a listed pseudogene. The CDR3 has 14 amino acids. CDR3 protein: CASSKGTSTGTQYF. The CDR3 nucleotides read TGTGCCAGCAGCAAAGGGACTAGCACAGGTACGCAGTATTTT.

This clone was seen once. V gene TRBV7-9 combines with J gene TRBJ2-7; D remains ambiguous. Trimming took 3 bases from V and 4 from J, leaving 4 bases between them. The CDR3 extends over 11 amino acids. CDR1 and CDR2 from the germline V gene are SEHNR and FQNEAQ (reference sequence). CDR3 residues: CASSFLYEQYF. Written as DNA, the CDR3 is TGTGCCAGCAGCTTCCTTTACGAGCAGTACTTC.

J is TRBJ1-6 and V is TRBV7-6, with 10 bases matching TRBD1. Per germline, CDR1 SGHVS and CDR2 FNYEAQ. The CDR3 is 15 residues long. The J segment lost 9 bases and the V segment lost 2 bases, leaving 4 bases of the junction unmatched. CDR3 residues: CASSLSGTGASPLHF. The CDR3 coding sequence is TGTGCCAGCAGCTTATCCGGGACAGGGGCTTCACCCCTCCACTTT.

V usage is TRBV7-8 and J usage is TRBJ1-5; 9 nucleotides align to TRBD1. Germline-derived CDR1 and CDR2 are SGHVS and FQNEAQ. The V segment lost 3 bases and the J segment 4 bases; nucleotides outside the gene matches: 4. The CDR3 length is 15 residues. The CDR3 is CASSFDRGKNQPQHF. The CDR3 DNA reads as TGTGCCAGCAGCTTCGACAGGGGGAAGAATCAGCCCCAGCATTTT.

The V and J genes are TRBV27 and TRBJ2-7, with 7 bases that match TRBD1. Trimming removed 5 bases from V and 3 bases from J; junction bases left unmatched: 13. The CDR3 contains 16 residues. CDR1 and CDR2 from the germline V gene are MNHEY and SMNVEV (reference sequence). As DNA, the CDR3 is TGTGCCAGCAGTACAGGGGATTCCCAGGGAGTCTACGAGCAGTACTTC. It specifies CASSTGDSQGVYEQYF.

This clone was detected a few times. The chain is built from TRBV5-6 and TRBJ2-2, with 9 nucleotides matching TRBD1. The CDR3 is made up of 17 amino acids. Germline V gives CDR1 SGHDT, CDR2 YYEEEE. J was trimmed by 3 bases and V by 0 bases; bases with no gene match: 6. CDR3 coding DNA: TGTGCCAGCAGCTTGGGGGGACAGGGTGTACACACCGGGGAGCTGTTTTTT. Its translation: CASSLGGQGVHTGELFF.

This clone has only a few counts. The J gene is TRBJ2-7, the V gene TRBV7-2, with 9 bases aligning to TRBD1. The germline gives CDR1 SGHTA, CDR2 FQGNSA. V lost 5 bases, J lost 7 bases, and 9 bases stayed unmatched. The CDR3 is 14 amino acids. CDR3 nucleotides: TGTGCCAGCAGCCCGGGACAGGGTGGGCGAGAGCAGTACTTC. Translated: CASSPGQGGREQYF. Filled out from reference TRBV7-2 and TRBJ2-7, the complete variable domain reads GAGVSQSPSNKVTEKGKDVELRCDPISGHTALYWYRQSLGQGLEFLIYFQGNSAPDKSGLPSDRFSAERTGGSVSTLTIQRTQQEDSAVYLCASSPGQGGREQYFGPGTRLTVT.

The rearrangement links TRBV7-2 to TRBJ2-2, with 7 nucleotides matching TRBD2. Germline V lookup: CDR1 SGHTA, CDR2 FQGNSA. Trimming cost V 2 bases and J 9 bases; bases outside gene matches: 6. This CDR3 is 14 amino acids long. The CDR3 coding sequence is TGTGCCAGCAGCTTACTGGGAGGGAGTTGGGAGCTGTTTTTT. Its translation: CASSLLGGSWELFF.

In this sample, this clone turned up a few times. V is TRBV7-6 and J is TRBJ2-3, with 9 bases fitting TRBD1. The ends lost 1 base at V and 3 bases at J; junction bases unmatched: 11. CDR3 length: 18 amino acids. CDR1 and CDR2 from the germline V gene are SGHVS and FNYEAQ. Here the CDR3 reads CASSLGTYRGQRTDTQYF. The CDR3 nucleotides read TGTGCCAGCAGCTTAGGCACCTACAGGGGGCAAAGGACAGATACGCAGTATTTT. Filled out from reference TRBV7-6 and TRBJ2-3, the complete variable domain reads GAGVSQSPRYKVTKRGQDVALRCDPISGHVSLYWYRQALGQGPEFLTYFNYEAQQDKSGLPNDRFSAERPEGSISTLTIQRTEQRDSAMYRCASSLGTYRGQRTDTQYFGPGTRLTVL.

This clone showed up just a few times. The rearrangement uses TRBV28 and TRBJ2-5; 8 bases map to TRBD1. The end of the DNA aligns better with TRBJ2-7, so the J call may be wrong. Germline CDR1 MDHEN, CDR2 SYDVKM. The length of the CDR3 is 16 residues. This chain's CDR3 is CASSLVTGGVGYEQYF. In DNA, the CDR3 is TGTGCCAGCAGTTTGGTCACAGGGGGAGTTGGCTACGAGCAGTACTTC.

The chain couples TRBV11-2 to TRBJ1-2; perhaps TRBD1 as D (5 bases). Trimming removed 1 base from V and 5 bases from J, with 14 bases in between. This CDR3 region has 15 residues. From germline, CDR1 is SGHAT and CDR2 FQNNGV. CDR3 in amino acids: CASSLGLPGPYGYTF. The CDR3 bases are TGTGCCAGCAGCTTAGGACTTCCAGGGCCTTATGGCTACACCTTC.

The V call is TRBV11-3, the J call TRBJ2-7, with 7 bases fitting TRBD2. Per the germline V gene, CDR1 is SGHNT and CDR2 is YENEEA. J lost 1 base, V lost 5 bases, and 8 bases had no gene match. The CDR3 sequence is 15 residues long. CDR3 loop: CASSPGGGRSYEQYF. Here the CDR3 DNA reads TGTGCCAGCAGCCCCGGGGGAGGGCGGTCCTACGAGCAGTACTTC.

The V call is TRBV30, the J call TRBJ2-5; 8 bases line up with TRBD2. The J call could be wrong; TRBJ2-7 is a better fit for the DNA end. The CDR3 is 13 amino acids. Looked up from germline, CDR1 is GTSNPN and CDR2 is SVGIG (reference sequence). CDR3 DNA: TGTGCCTGGGGGACTAGTCTACCCTACGAGCAGTACTTC. Encoded protein: CAWGTSLPYEQYF.

The chain joins TRBV7-3 to TRBJ2-5; D is unclear. Germline CDR1 and CDR2: SGHTA and FQGTGA. The CDR3 has 13 amino acids. V shed 2 bases and J shed 3 bases, with 7 bases lying between them. The CDR3 loop reads CASSLYAEETQYF. The CDR3 bases are TGTGCCAGCAGCTTATACGCGGAAGAGACCCAGTACTTC.

The rearrangement uses TRBV2 and TRBJ2-2; 9 bases are a match to TRBD1. Germline V gene data show CDR1 as SNHLY and CDR2 as FYNNEI. CDR3 size: 15 residues. After removal of 1 base from V and 8 bases from J, the junction contained 5 bases not matched to a gene. The DNA of the CDR3 is TGTGCCAGCAGTGAAGTGGGACAGGGTGGTGGGGAGCTGTTTTTT. Its translation is CASSEVGQGGGELFF.

The V gene is TRBV6-1, the J gene TRBJ2-7; possible D gene TRBD1, 5 bases. The V and J ends lost 6 bases and 6 bases respectively, with 18 bases between them. This CDR3 comprises 14 residues. Germline-derived CDR1 and CDR2 are MNHNS and SASEGT. DNA for the CDR3: TGTGCCAGCAGGCCCAGGACACATTTTAGCGAGCAGTACTTC. Amino acids: CASRPRTHFSEQYF.

CDR3 sequence (DNA): TGTGCCAGTAGTACAGCGGGAGGGCCGGGTGAGCAGTTCTTC. It specifies CASSTAGGPGEQFF. The chain couples TRBV19 to TRBJ2-1; 10 bases match TRBD2. Germline-derived CDR1 and CDR2 are LNHDA and SQIVND (reference sequence). The CDR3 consists of 14 residues. V lost 4 bases to trimming and J lost 9 bases; unmatched junction nucleotides: 6.

The genes are TRBV29-1 and TRBJ2-3; D unresolved. There are 14 residues in the CDR3. Germline V lookup: CDR1 SQVTM, CDR2 ANQGSEA. Trimming took 7 bases from V and 8 from J, leaving 22 bases between them. The DNA for the CDR3 is TGCAGCGCCGACCGTGGAAATGGGCCGCCTACGCAGTATTTT. Translating gives CSADRGNGPPTQYF.

This clone was observed once. The V gene is TRBV5-5, the J gene TRBJ1-5; D may be TRBD1 (6 bases). CDR3 length equals 15 residues. Germline loops: CDR1 SGHKS, CDR2 YYEKEE (reference sequence). V lost 4 bases and J 0 bases, leaving 11 bases between the germline ends. In DNA form, the CDR3 reads TGTGCCAGCAGCCCAGGACAGATTAGCAATCAGCCCCAGCATTTT. It specifies CASSPGQISNQPQHF.

The rearrangement links TRBV7-2 to TRBJ1-3; TRBD1 matches at 9 bases. The V and J ends lost 6 bases and 4 bases, in that order; junction bases with no gene match: 4. CDR3 size: 14 residues. CDR1 and CDR2 (germline): SGHTA, FQGNSA. CDR3 amino acids: CASSRTGAGNTIYF. The CDR3 coding sequence is TGTGCCAGCAGTCGGACAGGGGCGGGAAACACCATATATTTT.

V usage is TRBV27 and J usage is TRBJ2-1; 7 nucleotides align to TRBD2. Germline V gene data show CDR1 as MNHEY and CDR2 as SMNVEV (reference sequence). Trimming took 6 bases from V and 10 from J; bases not matched to a gene: 12. The CDR3 spans 14 residues. CDR3 sequence: CASSGLVSGGEQFF. CDR3 bases: TGTGCCAGCAGCGGTCTAGTCTCGGGAGGAGAGCAGTTCTTC.

This clone has just one count. The chain is built from TRBV4-1 and TRBJ2-7; 8 nucleotides align to TRBD1. Trimming removed 3 bases from V and 3 bases from J; junction bases left unmatched: 10. Germline CDR1 is MGHRA and CDR2 is YSYEKL. The CDR3 totals 16 residues. The CDR3 sequence: CASSQAPGQGLYEQYF. The DNA for the CDR3 is TGCGCCAGCAGCCAGGCACCCGGACAGGGCCTCTACGAGCAGTACTTC.

The J gene is TRBJ2-1, the V gene TRBV5-1; D not certain. There are 12 residues in the CDR3. The germline CDR1 and CDR2 sequences are SGHRS and YFSETQ. The germline V and J ends were trimmed by 1 base and 8 bases, with 7 bases remaining between them. This chain's CDR3 is CASSLSLDEQFF. CDR3 sequence (DNA): TGCGCCAGCAGCTTGTCTTTAGATGAGCAGTTCTTC. The whole variable domain, remainder taken from reference TRBV5-1 and TRBJ2-1, is KAGVTQTPRYLIKTRGQQVTLSCSPISGHRSVSWYQQTPGQGLQFLFEYFSETQRNKGNFPGRFSGRQFSNSRSEMNVSTLELGDSALYLCASSLSLDEQFFGPGTRLTVL.

This chain uses TRBV6-1 with TRBJ1-3; D remains ambiguous. Germline lookup yields CDR1 MNHNS and CDR2 SASEGT. V lost 2 bases, J lost 0 bases, and 8 bases lay in between. The CDR3 contains 15 residues. Written as DNA, the CDR3 is TGTGCCAGCAGTGAATTCCCGGGCTCTGGAAACACCATATATTTT. This encodes CASSEFPGSGNTIYF.

In nucleotides, the CDR3 is TGTGCCTGGAGCGGACAGGGGAATTCACCCCTCCACTTT. Protein: CAWSGQGNSPLHF. The rearrangement uses TRBV30 and TRBJ1-6; 9 bases map to TRBD1. CDR1 and CDR2 (germline): GTSNPN, SVGIG (reference sequence). The trim removed 3 bases at V and 7 bases at J, leaving 1 base unmatched. The length of the CDR3 is 13 residues.

J is TRBJ1-2 and V is TRBV5-8; 11 bases match TRBD1. Germline loops: CDR1 SGHTS, CDR2 YDEGEE. V shed 4 bases, J shed 4 bases, and the junction held 6 bases outside the gene matches. This CDR3 comprises 15 residues. CDR3 sequence reads: CASSRTGTGGYGYTF. The CDR3 coding sequence is TGTGCCAGCAGCCGTACCGGGACAGGGGGCTATGGCTACACCTTC.

The gene calls are TRBV30 and TRBJ2-7; 9 nucleotides line up with TRBD2. This CDR3 is built from 14 residues. Germline V gene data show CDR1 as GTSNPN and CDR2 as SVGIG (reference sequence). V was pared by 0 bases and J by 3 bases, with 3 bases of the junction left unmatched. This chain's CDR3 is CAWSVQAGGYEQYF. Written as DNA, the CDR3 is TGTGCCTGGAGTGTACAAGCGGGGGGCTACGAGCAGTACTTC.

The chain recombines TRBV12-5 with TRBJ2-5; possible D gene TRBD2, 6 bases. Germline CDR1 reads LGHNT; CDR2 reads FRNRAP. V was pared by 4 bases and J by 5 bases, with 14 bases between. The CDR3 loop spans 14 amino acids. The CDR3 coding sequence is TGTGCTAGTGGTTCGGGACTGGCGGGGGAGACCCAGTACTTC. It encodes CASGSGLAGETQYF.

This sequence joins TRBV18 and TRBJ1-1, with a tentative D call TRBD1 (5 bases). Trimming shortened V by 0 bases and J by 1 base, and 12 bases separated the two germline ends. Germline lookup yields CDR1 KGHSH and CDR2 LQKENI. This CDR3 comprises 16 residues. DNA for the CDR3: TGTGCCAGCTCACCACCGGGGCCTTGGGGGAACACTGAAGCTTTCTTT. It is translated as CASSPPGPWGNTEAFF.

The chain employs TRBV2 and TRBJ1-5; TRBD1 is a possible D gene (6 bases). V lost 6 bases and J 5 bases, leaving 11 bases between the germline ends. The CDR3 length is 13 residues. Germline CDR1 SNHLY, CDR2 FYNNEI. CDR3 coding DNA: TGTGCCAGCAGCGAGACAGGTTATCAGCCCCAGCATTTT. Protein: CASSETGYQPQHF.